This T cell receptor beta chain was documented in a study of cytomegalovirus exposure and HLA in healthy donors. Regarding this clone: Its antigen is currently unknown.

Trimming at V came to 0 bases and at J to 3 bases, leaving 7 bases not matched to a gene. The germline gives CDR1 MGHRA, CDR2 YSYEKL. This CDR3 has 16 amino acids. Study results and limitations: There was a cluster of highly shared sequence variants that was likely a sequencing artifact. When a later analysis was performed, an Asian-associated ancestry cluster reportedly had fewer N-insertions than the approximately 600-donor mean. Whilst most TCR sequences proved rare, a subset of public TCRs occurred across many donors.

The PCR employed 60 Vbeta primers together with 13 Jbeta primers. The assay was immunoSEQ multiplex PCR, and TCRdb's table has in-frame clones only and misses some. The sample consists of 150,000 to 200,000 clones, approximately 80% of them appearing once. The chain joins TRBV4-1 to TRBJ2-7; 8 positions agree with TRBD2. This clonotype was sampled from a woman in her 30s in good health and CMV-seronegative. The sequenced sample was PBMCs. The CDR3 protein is CASSQDDSGVVYEQYF. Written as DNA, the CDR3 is TGCGCCAGCAGCCAAGATGATAGCGGGGTGGTCTACGAGCAGTACTTC.